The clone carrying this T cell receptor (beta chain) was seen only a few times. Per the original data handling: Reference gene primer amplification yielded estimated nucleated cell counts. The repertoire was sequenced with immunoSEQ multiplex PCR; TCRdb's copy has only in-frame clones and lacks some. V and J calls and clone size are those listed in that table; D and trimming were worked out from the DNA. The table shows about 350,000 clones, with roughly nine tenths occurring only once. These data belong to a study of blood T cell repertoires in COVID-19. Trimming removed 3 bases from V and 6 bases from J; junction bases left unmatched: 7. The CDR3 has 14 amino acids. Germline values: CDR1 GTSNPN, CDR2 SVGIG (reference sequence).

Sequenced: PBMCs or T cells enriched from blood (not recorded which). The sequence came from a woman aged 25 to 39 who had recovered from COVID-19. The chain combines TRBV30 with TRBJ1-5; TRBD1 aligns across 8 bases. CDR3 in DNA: TGTGCCTGGAGAGGACAGGGATTCCGTCAGCCCCAGCATTTT. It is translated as CAWRGQGFRQPQHF.